Given below is one T cell receptor beta chain in context. The antigen remains unidentified. Generated by immunoSEQ multiplex PCR, the TCRdb table keeps only in-frame clones and is missing some. Here the sample spans 35,000 to 45,000 clones, around two thirds being singletons. Sequencing was preceded by expansion of antigen-specific CD4+ T cells with viral peptide pools in the ViraFEST assay. Cultured cells yielded isolated CD4+ T cells after about ten days. The person had PCR-confirmed SARS-CoV-2 infection between March and December 2020. The sample is drawn from a study of vaccination effects on CD4 cells after COVID-19. Study summary: Participants each got two BNT162b2 or mRNA-1273 vaccine doses. A couple of convalescent patients gave samples 16 days and one week before vaccination. Study results and caveats: Post-vaccine spike-reactive clones in convalescents were mainly new vaccine-induced clones. Late post-vaccination samples showed marked contraction of infection- and vaccine-induced clones.

Germline V lookup: CDR1 LGHNA, CDR2 YSLEER. Trimming left V 0 bases short and J 4 bases short, with 10 bases between. The CDR3 loop spans 15 amino acids. Sequencing used CD4+ T cells from PBMCs cultured with a peptide pool, obtained before COVID-19 vaccination. The sequence was obtained from a human donor who had a prior SARS-CoV-2 infection. The chain links TRBV4-3 to TRBJ2-1; possibly TRBD1 for D (5 bases). CDR3 residues: CASSQDYRIYNEQFF. DNA for the CDR3: TGCGCCAGCAGCCAAGACTACAGGATTTACAATGAGCAGTTCTTC.